This T cell receptor (beta chain) stems from a study of T cell repertoires in cytomegalovirus infection. Overall study: In the study, CMV epitopes included recently identified HLA-C-restricted and well-studied HLA-B-restricted ones. The public TCR beta signatures pointed to both CMV infection and matching HLA type.

TCRdb used MiXCR to reprocess the reads, holding one entry per CDR3 protein. The sample has roughly 990,000 distinct CDR3 sequences; 30% to 40% are singletons. V lost 6 bases to trimming and J lost 2 bases, with 9 bases between them. The CDR3 sequence is 13 residues long. Study-wide findings and caveats: CMV-specific HLA-C-restricted TCR beta clonotypes dominated the ex vivo response. Cumulative frequency (of public TCR beta family members) identified carriers of CMV plus the relevant HLA.

In regard to this clonotype: The antigen is unknown.

The sequencing used cultured CD8+ T cells from PBMCs, collected from culture after CMV antigen stimulation. V usage is TRBV12-3 or TRBV12-4 and J usage is TRBJ2-3; D unresolved. The clonotype comes from a human donor in good health (CMV status not recorded). Some clones in this sample may be carry-over from other donors' samples. The CDR3 DNA follows: TGTGCCAGCAGGTTGGGTATCACAGATACGCAGTATTTT. This translates into CASRLGITDTQYF.